This TCR beta chain was identified during a study of blood T cell repertoires in COVID-19. Background on the study: Sources were T cells, B-cell-depleted T cells, or PBMCs; the material itself was cDNA or gDNA.

In the original analysis: Reference gene primer amplification gave estimated nucleated cell counts. Libraries were prepared by immunoSEQ multiplex PCR; TCRdb keeps only in-frame clonotypes and omits some of them. That table supplies the V and J calls and clone size; D and trimming were determined from the DNA. The repertoire holds around 230,000 clones, 80% to 90% seen once, with approximately 2% in the top ten. The CDR3 has 14 amino acids. CDR1 and CDR2 from the germline V gene are PRHDT and FYEKMQ (reference sequence). The ends lost 5 bases at V and 12 bases at J; junction bases unmatched: 9. The sequence derives from a man aged 30 to 45 who had recovered from COVID-19. The sample comprised peripheral blood. The rearrangement links TRBV13 to TRBJ2-2; TRBD2 agrees at 10 bases. For the CDR3, the DNA is TGTGCCAGCAGCCGAATTAGCGGGGGGCGACAGCTGTTTTTT. It translates to CASSRISGGRQLFF.